A single sample gave rise to the 2 T cell receptor beta chains below, sequenced in a study of blood T cell repertoires in COVID-19. Clones were read by immunoSEQ multiplex PCR, and TCRdb kept only the in-frame ones, dropping some. This table holds roughly 52,000 clones, 82% found once. The sequenced material came from peripheral blood. Source of these receptors: a human donor in a cohort sampled during active or convalescent COVID-19.

The genes are TRBV6-6 and TRBJ2-3; weak D call: TRBD1 (5 bases). The germline V gene has CDR1 MNHNY and CDR2 SVGAGI (reference sequence). V was cut by 5 bases and J by 1 base, with 13 bases left in between. The CDR3 covers 15 residues. The CDR3 protein is CASSSRADGTDTQYF. CDR3 DNA: TGTGCCAGCAGTAGCAGGGCTGACGGCACAGATACGCAGTATTTT.

This clone occurred once. The chain combines TRBV12-3 or TRBV12-4 with TRBJ2-5, with D hard to call. The CDR3 has 11 residues. The V gene lost 3 bases and the J gene lost 5 bases, with 4 bases spanning the gap. In DNA form, the CDR3 reads TGTGCCAGCAGTTTCTCGGAGACCCAGTACTTC. This gives the protein CASSFSETQYF.